This T cell receptor beta chain came from a study of vaccination and CD4 T cells after COVID-19. Study information: Overlapping SARS-CoV-2, HCoV-NL63, HCoV-OC43 and HCoV-229E spike peptides stimulated the cells.

Unmatched junction bases numbered 6, after V lost 1 base and J lost 5 bases. The length of the CDR3 is 17 residues. Germline-derived CDR1 and CDR2 are MGHRA and YSYEKL. Researchers used the Oncomine TCR Beta short-read assay to sequence DNA from cultured CD4+ T cells. TCRdb fed the PCR reads into MiXCR, producing one record per CDR3 protein. The table records about 13,000 distinct CDR3 sequences, around 45% of them present only once. As regards this clonotype: Antigen unknown.

Sample treatment: roughly ten-day PBMC culture with coronavirus spike peptide pools or control peptides (ViraFEST assay). Sequenced sample: CD4+ T cells from blood, cultured in vitro. The chain combines TRBV4-1 with TRBJ2-1; TRBD2 agrees at 12 bases. This TCR came from a human donor who had recovered from COVID-19. CDR3: CASSQVRLAGDHNEQFF. DNA for the CDR3: TGCGCCAGCAGCCAAGTTAGACTAGCGGGGGACCACAATGAGCAGTTCTTC.